Below, 3 T cell receptor beta chains from the same sample are listed, as sequenced in a study of OX40 agonist ivuxolimab in advanced cancers. Libraries were prepared by immunoSEQ multiplex PCR; TCRdb keeps only in-frame clonotypes and omits some of them. The table lists approximately 90,000 clones, roughly 84% of them singletons, with 0.25% to 0.3% in the top ten. Here the sequenced sample was CD4+ or CD8+ T cells sorted from blood, taken in a trial of the OX40 agonist ivuxolimab. The source of these receptors is an adult with an advanced solid tumor such as melanoma, head and neck, liver or kidney cancer.

This clone occurred once. The chain employs TRBV14 and TRBJ2-3, with D unresolved. Looked up from germline, CDR1 is SGHDN and CDR2 is FVKESK. V was cut by 0 bases and J by 2 bases, with 12 bases left in between. This CDR3 has 16 residues. The CDR3 loop reads CASSQEIFNPTDTQYF. In nucleotides, the CDR3 is TGTGCCAGCAGCCAAGAAATTTTCAATCCCACAGATACGCAGTATTTT.

The CDR3 nucleotides read TGTGCCAGCAGCGATGGGACAGAACCTTGGGGGACCCAGTACTTC. Protein: CASSDGTEPWGTQYF. V and J are TRBV9 and TRBJ2-5, with 7 positions matching TRBD1. Germline assignment: CDR1 SGDLS and CDR2 YYNGEE. The CDR3 runs to 15 residues. The J segment lost 7 bases and the V segment lost 3 bases, leaving 12 bases of the junction unmatched.

The chain recombines TRBV7-2 with TRBJ1-5; tentatively, D is TRBD1 (5 bases). Germline values: CDR1 SGHTA, CDR2 FQGNSA. The CDR3 runs to 15 residues. Deletions cut 5 bases from V and 2 bases from J, with 13 bases between. The CDR3 region is CASSQVGGRNQPQHF. The CDR3 nucleotides are TGTGCCAGCAGCCAGGTCGGGGGACGCAATCAGCCCCAGCATTTT.